This T cell receptor beta chain is from a study of CD8 T cells in Susac syndrome. As for the study in general: Patients with Susac syndrome had blood drawn and were at that point therapy-naive, on corticosteroids, or on intravenous immunoglobulin alone.

This clonotype was recorded a few times. No antigen is known for it. CDR1 and CDR2 (germline): MNHNS, SASEGT. The germline V and J ends were trimmed by 6 bases and 4 bases, with 16 bases remaining between them. CDR3 length equals 14 residues. Each Susac syndrome patient had definite or probable disease by recently defined criteria. The study's findings and limits: The TCR sequencing and HLA analysis in the study involved a relatively small number of individuals, as the study acknowledged.

Random hexamers served to reverse transcribe roughly 0.45 to 1 ug RNA. Amplification of TCR beta CDR3 spanned 54 Vbeta and 13 Jbeta via immunoSEQ multiplex PCR. MiXCR, run by TCRdb on the immunoSEQ multiplex PCR reads, gives a single entry per CDR3 protein. The sample has 200,000 or so distinct CDR3 sequences, approximately 95% seen once; the top ten hold 0.075% to 0.1%. The chain uses TRBV6-1 and TRBJ2-7; either TRBD1 or TRBD2 may fit D (7 bases each). The source of this sequence is a human donor with Susac syndrome. The sequencing input was CD4+ T cells from PBMCs. The CDR3 DNA follows: TGTGCCAGCAGCCCCTGGGAGGGGGCTTACGAGCAGTACTTC. Translation: CASSPWEGAYEQYF.